Each of the 13 T cell receptor beta chains below was sequenced from the same sample in a study of tumor-infiltrating lymphocytes in oesophageal squamous cell carcinoma. MiXCR, applied by TCRdb to the PCR reads, yields one record per CDR3 protein. This sample has about 11,000 distinct CDR3 sequences; around half occur once, and the top ten carry under 30%. Sequencing input: esophageal tumor tissue. The receptors were gathered from a male donor with esophageal squamous cell carcinoma.

The chain uses TRBV11-2 and TRBJ2-1, with D hard to call. V was trimmed by 0 bases and J by 5 bases, leaving 8 bases between them. In germline, CDR1 is SGHAT, CDR2 FQNNGV. The CDR3 is 14 amino acids. CDR3 sequence (DNA): TGTGCCAGCAGCTTAGAAGGACCCCACAATGAGCAGTTCTTC. Translated: CASSLEGPHNEQFF.

The chain is built from TRBV7-2 and TRBJ2-1; 7 bases map to TRBD2. The J call could be wrong; TRBJ2-7 is a better fit for the DNA end. The germline gives CDR1 SGHTA, CDR2 FQGNSA. CDR3 length: 16 residues. CDR3 in amino acids: CASSLFASGAYNEQYF. CDR3 bases: TGTGCCAGCAGCTTATTTGCTAGCGGAGCCTACAATGAGCAGTACTTC.

The chain combines TRBV5-1 with TRBJ2-1, with 10 bases matching TRBD2. Germline CDR1 and CDR2: SGHRS and YFSETQ. With 1 base clipped from V and 3 bases from J, the junction kept 4 bases outside the gene matches. The CDR3 sequence is 16 residues long. CDR3: CASSLISGRNYNEQFF. CDR3 in DNA: TGCGCCAGCAGCTTGATTAGCGGGAGGAACTACAATGAGCAGTTCTTC. The entire variable domain, with the rest obtained from reference TRBV5-1 and TRBJ2-1, is as follows: KAGVTQTPRYLIKTRGQQVTLSCSPISGHRSVSWYQQTPGQGLQFLFEYFSETQRNKGNFPGRFSGRQFSNSRSEMNVSTLELGDSALYLCASSLISGRNYNEQFFGPGTRLTVL.

V usage is TRBV6-2 or TRBV6-3 and J usage is TRBJ2-5, with TRBD2 identical over 8 bases. The CDR3 loop spans 15 amino acids. V trimming: 6 bases; J trimming: 11 bases; junction bases outside the gene matches: 17. The germline V gene has CDR1 MNHEY and CDR2 SVGEGT. The CDR3 DNA follows: TGTGCCAGCAGCCTTAGCGGGGAAGCCTACAATGAGCAGTACTTC. Translation: CASSLSGEAYNEQYF.

The chain links TRBV11-1 to TRBJ2-3, with 12 bases aligning to TRBD2. Germline loops: CDR1 SGHAT, CDR2 FQDESV (reference sequence). V was pared by 1 base and J by 5 bases, with 4 bases of the junction left unmatched. There are 16 residues in the CDR3. The CDR3 spells CASSLGTSGMGDTQYF. Here the CDR3 DNA reads TGTGCCAGCAGCTTAGGGACTAGCGGGATGGGAGATACGCAGTATTTT.

Ten or more counts support this clonotype. The V gene is TRBV27, the J gene TRBJ2-5, with 14 nucleotides matching TRBD2. Germline V gene sequence: CDR1 MNHEY, CDR2 SMNVEV (reference sequence). V was clipped by 5 bases and J by 11 bases; unmatched bases: 7. The CDR3 covers 14 residues. In nucleotides, the CDR3 is TGTGCCAGCAGTCTGGGGACTAGCGGGAGCGATCAGTACTTC. This gives the protein CASSLGTSGSDQYF.

The rearrangement uses TRBV6-6 and TRBJ2-4; tentative D call: TRBD1 (5 bases). The J call may be wrong; the DNA end is better matched by TRBJ2-5. Germline loops: CDR1 MNHNY, CDR2 SVGAGI (reference sequence). The CDR3 is made up of 13 amino acids. CDR3 sequence: CASAQDLGETQYF. The CDR3 region has the DNA TGTGCCAGCGCACAGGACCTGGGGGAGACCCAGTACTTC.

This clonotype turned up a few times. A junction boundary mismatches the germline segment, possibly from a read error. The rearrangement links TRBV6-1 to TRBJ2-7; 8 bases map to TRBD1. CDR1 is MNHNS, CDR2 SASEGT, per germline. The CDR3 extends over 15 amino acids. The chain's CDR3 is CASSESLDRAYEQYF. The CDR3 DNA sequence: TGCGCCAGCAGTGAATCCTTGGACAGGGCCTACGAGCAGTACTTC.

This chain uses TRBV7-9 with TRBJ2-4; TRBD2 agrees at 11 bases. Matching the DNA end better, TRBJ2-7 makes the J call doubtful. Germline lookup yields CDR1 SEHNR and CDR2 FQNEAQ (reference sequence). The CDR3 extends over 17 amino acids. CDR3 protein: CASSSLTSSGRDYEQYF. The CDR3 nucleotides read TGTGCCAGCAGCTCCTTAACTAGTAGCGGGAGGGATTACGAGCAGTACTTC.

Many counts were recorded for this clonotype. This may arise from a read error, as a much more abundant clone is one base away. The rearrangement uses TRBV7-9 and TRBJ2-7; D gene ambiguous. Germline CDR1 is SEHNR and CDR2 is FQNEAQ (reference sequence). The CDR3 has 18 amino acids. The V and J ends lost 7 bases and 7 bases respectively, with 32 bases between them. CDR3 residues: CASTFSVRRLSSYNEQYF. The CDR3, as DNA: TGTGCCAGCACCTTTAGTGTGCGAAGACTCTCATCCTACAATGAGCAGTACTTC. Full variable domain (remainder filled in from reference TRBV7-9 and TRBJ2-7): DTGVSQNPRHKITKRGQNVTFRCDPISEHNRLYWYRQTLGQGPEFLTYFQNEAQLEKSRLLSDRFSAERPKGSFSTLEIQRTEQGDSAMYLCASTFSVRRLSSYNEQYFGPGTRLTVT.

The V call is TRBV7-9, the J call TRBJ2-1, with D possibly being TRBD2 (5 bases). Between the trimmed V and J ends, which lost 2 bases and 9 bases, there was a span of 8 bases. This CDR3 has 12 amino acids. Germline V gene sequence: CDR1 SEHNR, CDR2 FQNEAQ (reference sequence). The CDR3 DNA reads as TGTGCCAGCAGCTTAATGGCGGGTGAGCAGTTCTTC. It yields the protein CASSLMAGEQFF.

The genes are TRBV7-4 and TRBJ2-6; possible D gene TRBD1, 6 bases. The CDR3 is 15 residues long. Trimming stripped 8 bases from V and 1 base from J, with 12 bases between. Germline CDR1 and CDR2: SGHVT and SQSDAQ. In DNA form, the CDR3 reads TGTGCCAGCGGGCTGGGGGCTTCTGGGGCCAACGTCCTGACTTTC. It specifies CASGLGASGANVLTF.

The chain uses TRBV6-1 and TRBJ2-2; 10 nucleotides line up with TRBD2. The CDR3 runs to 18 residues. The V gene's germline CDR1 is MNHNS and CDR2 SASEGT. Trimming at V came to 7 bases and at J to 2 bases, leaving 13 bases not matched to a gene. CDR3 region: CASMFRFSGGSNTGELFF. CDR3 in DNA: TGTGCCAGCATGTTCCGGTTTAGCGGGGGGTCCAACACCGGGGAGCTGTTTTTT.